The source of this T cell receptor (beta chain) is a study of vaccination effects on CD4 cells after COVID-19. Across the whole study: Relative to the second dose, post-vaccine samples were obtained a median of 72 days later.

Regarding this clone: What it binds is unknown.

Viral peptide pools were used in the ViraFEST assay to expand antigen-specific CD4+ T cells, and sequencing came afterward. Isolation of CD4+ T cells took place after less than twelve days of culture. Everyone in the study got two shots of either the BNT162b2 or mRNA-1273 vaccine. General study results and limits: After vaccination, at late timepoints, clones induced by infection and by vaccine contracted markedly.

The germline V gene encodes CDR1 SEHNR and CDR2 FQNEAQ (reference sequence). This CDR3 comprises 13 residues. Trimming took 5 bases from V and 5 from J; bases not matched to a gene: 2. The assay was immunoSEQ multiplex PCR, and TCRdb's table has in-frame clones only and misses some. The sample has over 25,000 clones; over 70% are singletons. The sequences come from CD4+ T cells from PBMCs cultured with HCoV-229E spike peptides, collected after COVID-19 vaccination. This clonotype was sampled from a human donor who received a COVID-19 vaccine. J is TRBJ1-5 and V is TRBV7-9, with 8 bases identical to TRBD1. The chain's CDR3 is CASSLQGDQPQHF. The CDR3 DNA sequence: TGTGCCAGCAGCCTACAGGGGGATCAGCCCCAGCATTTT.